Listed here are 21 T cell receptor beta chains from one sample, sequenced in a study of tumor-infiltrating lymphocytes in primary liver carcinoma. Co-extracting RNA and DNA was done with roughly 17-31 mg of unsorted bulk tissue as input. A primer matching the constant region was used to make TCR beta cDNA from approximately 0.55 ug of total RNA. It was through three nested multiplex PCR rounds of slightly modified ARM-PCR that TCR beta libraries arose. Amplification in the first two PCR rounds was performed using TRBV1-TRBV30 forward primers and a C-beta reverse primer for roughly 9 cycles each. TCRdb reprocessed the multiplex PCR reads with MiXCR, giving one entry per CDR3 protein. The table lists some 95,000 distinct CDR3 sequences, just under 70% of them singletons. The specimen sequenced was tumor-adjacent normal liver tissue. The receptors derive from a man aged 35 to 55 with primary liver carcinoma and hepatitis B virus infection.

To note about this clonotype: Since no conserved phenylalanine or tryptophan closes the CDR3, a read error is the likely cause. The CDR3 sequence is CASIQVLGGASTDTQYL. CDR3 DNA sequence: TGCGCCAGCATCCAAGTCCTTGGCGGGGCCAGCACAGATACGCAGTATCTT. The chain joins TRBV4-1 to TRBJ2-3; D may be TRBD2 (6 bases). Germline values: CDR1 MGHRA, CDR2 YSYEKL. The length of the CDR3 is 17 residues.

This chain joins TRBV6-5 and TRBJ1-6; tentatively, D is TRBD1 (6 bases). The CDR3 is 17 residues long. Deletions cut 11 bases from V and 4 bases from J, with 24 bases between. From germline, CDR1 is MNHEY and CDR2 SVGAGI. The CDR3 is CACSYSTRTEYNSPLHF. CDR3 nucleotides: TGTGCCTGTAGTTACTCTACACGGACAGAATATAATTCACCCCTCCACTTT.

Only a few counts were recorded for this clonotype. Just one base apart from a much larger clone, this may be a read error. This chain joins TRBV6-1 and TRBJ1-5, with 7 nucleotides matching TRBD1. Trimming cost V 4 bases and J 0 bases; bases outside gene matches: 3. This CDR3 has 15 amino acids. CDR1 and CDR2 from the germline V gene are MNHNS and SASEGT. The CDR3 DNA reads TGTGCCAGCAGTGCACAGGGGACTAGCAATCAGCCCCAGCATTTT. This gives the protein CASSAQGTSNQPQHF.

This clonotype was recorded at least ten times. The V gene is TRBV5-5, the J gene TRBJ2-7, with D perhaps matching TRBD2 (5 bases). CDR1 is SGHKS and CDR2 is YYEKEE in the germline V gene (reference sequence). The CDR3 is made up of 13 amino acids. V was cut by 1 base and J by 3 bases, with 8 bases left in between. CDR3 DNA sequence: TGTGCCAGCAGCTTGAAGGACTTCTACGAGCAGTACTTC. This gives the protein CASSLKDFYEQYF.

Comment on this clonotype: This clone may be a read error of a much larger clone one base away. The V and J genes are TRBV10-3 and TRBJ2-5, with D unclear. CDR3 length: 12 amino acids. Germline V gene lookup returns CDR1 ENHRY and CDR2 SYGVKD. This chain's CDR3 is CATSYIQGTQYF. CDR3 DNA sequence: TGTGCCACCTCATACATTCAAGGGACCCAGTACTTC.

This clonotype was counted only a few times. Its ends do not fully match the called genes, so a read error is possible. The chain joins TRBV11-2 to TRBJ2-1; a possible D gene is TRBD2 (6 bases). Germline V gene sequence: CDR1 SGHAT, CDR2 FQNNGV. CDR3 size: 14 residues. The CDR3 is CVSSSAGPGNEQFF. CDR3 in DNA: TGTGTTAGCAGTTCAGCGGGCCCTGGGAATGAGCAATTCTTC.

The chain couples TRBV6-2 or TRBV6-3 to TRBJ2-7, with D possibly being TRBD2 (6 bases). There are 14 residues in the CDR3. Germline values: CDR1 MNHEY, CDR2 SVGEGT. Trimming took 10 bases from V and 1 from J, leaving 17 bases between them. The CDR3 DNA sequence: TGTGCCACCATGGAGGGCAGGGAGTCCTACGAGCAGTACTTC. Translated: CATMEGRESYEQYF.

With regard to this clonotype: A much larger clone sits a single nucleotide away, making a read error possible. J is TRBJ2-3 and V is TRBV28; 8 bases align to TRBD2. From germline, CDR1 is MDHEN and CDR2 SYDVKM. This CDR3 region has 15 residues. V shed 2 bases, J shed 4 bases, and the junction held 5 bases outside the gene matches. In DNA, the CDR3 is TGTGCCAGCAGTTTAACTGCGGGAGGCGCAGATACGCAGTATTTT. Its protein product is CASSLTAGGADTQYF.

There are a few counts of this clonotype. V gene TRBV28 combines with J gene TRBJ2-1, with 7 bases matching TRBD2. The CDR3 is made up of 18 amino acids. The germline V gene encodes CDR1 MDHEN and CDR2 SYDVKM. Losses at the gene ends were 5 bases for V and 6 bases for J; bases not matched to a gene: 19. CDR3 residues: CASSHTNGLGTPGNEQFF. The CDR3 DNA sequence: TGTGCCAGCAGTCACACAAATGGACTAGGGACGCCGGGCAATGAGCAGTTCTTC.

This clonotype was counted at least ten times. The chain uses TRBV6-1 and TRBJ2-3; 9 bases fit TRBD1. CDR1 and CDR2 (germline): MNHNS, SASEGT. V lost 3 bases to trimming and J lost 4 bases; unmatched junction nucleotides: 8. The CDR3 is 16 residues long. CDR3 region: CASSDRDGTGPDTQYF. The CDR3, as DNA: TGTGCCAGCAGTGATAGAGACGGGACAGGGCCAGATACGCAGTATTTT.

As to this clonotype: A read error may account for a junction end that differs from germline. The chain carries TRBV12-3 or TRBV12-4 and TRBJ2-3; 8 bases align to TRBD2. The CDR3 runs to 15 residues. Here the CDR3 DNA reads TGTGCCAGCAGTCCGACTAGCGAAGTGTCAGATACGCGGTATTTT. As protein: CASSPTSEVSDTRYF.

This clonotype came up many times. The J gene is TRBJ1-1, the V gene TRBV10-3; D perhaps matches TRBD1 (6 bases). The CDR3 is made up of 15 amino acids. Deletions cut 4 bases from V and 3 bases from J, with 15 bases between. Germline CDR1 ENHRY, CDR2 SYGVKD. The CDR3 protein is CAISGLSGGHTEAFF. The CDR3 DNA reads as TGTGCCATCAGTGGCCTGAGCGGGGGCCACACTGAAGCTTTCTTT.

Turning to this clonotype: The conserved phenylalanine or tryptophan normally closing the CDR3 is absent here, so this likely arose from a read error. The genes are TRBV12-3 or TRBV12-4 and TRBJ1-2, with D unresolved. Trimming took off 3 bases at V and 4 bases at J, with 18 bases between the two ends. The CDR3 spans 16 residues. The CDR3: CASSFFIGPEFYGYTV. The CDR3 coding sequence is TGTGCCAGCAGTTTTTTCATCGGACCCGAATTCTATGGCTACACCGTC.

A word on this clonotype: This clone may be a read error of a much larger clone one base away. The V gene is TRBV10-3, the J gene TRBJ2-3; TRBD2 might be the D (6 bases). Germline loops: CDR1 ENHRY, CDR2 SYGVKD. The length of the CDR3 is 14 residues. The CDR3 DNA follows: TGTGTCATCAGTGAGAGCGGGAGCACAGATACGCAGTATTTT. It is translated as CVISESGSTDTQYF.

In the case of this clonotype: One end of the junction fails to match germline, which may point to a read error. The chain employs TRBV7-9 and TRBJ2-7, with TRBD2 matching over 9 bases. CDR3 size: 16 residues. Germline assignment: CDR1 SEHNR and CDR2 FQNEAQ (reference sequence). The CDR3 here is CTSSLDAGLAGLEQYF. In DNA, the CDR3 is TGTACCAGCAGCTTGGACGCCGGGCTAGCGGGACTGGAGCAGTACTTC.

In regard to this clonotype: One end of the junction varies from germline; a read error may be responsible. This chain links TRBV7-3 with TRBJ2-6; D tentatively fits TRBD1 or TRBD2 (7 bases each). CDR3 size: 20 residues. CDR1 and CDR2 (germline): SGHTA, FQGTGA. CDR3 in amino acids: CASSYGPGTDLSGGGNVLTF. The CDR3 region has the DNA TGTGCCAGCAGCTATGGTCCCGGGACGGACCTCTCAGGGGGGGGCAACGTCCTGACTTTC.

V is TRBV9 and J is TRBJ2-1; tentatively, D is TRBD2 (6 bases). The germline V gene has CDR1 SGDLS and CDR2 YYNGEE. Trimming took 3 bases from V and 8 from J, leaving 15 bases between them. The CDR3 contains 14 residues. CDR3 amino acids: CASSGTLRGDEQFF. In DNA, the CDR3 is TGTGCCAGCAGCGGTACCCTGCGGGGAGATGAGCAGTTCTTC.

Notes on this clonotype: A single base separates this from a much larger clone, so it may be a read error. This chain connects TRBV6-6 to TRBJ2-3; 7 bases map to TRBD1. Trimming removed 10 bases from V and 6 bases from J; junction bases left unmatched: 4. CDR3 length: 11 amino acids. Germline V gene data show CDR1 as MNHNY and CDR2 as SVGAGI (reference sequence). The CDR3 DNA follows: TGTGCCAACGGGACAGAGGATACGCAGTATTTT. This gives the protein CANGTEDTQYF.

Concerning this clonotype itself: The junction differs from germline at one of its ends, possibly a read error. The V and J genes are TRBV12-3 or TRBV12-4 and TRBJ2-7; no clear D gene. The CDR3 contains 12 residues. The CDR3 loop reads CASSLLYGERYF. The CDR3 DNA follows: TGTGCCAGCAGTTTACTGTACGGCGAGCGGTACTTC.

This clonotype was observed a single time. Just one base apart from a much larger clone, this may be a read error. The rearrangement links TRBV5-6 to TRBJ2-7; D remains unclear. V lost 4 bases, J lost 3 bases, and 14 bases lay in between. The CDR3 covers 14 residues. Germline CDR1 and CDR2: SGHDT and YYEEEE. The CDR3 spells CASSPERGDYEQYF. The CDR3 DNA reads TGTGCCAGCAGCCCGGAACGTGGGGACTACGAGCAGTACTTC. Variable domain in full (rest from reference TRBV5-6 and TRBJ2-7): DAGVTQSPTHLIKTRGQQVTLRCSPKSGHDTVSWYQQALGQGPQFIFQYYEEEERQRGNFPDRFSGHQFPNYSSELNVNALLLGDSALYLCASSPERGDYEQYFGPGTRLTVT.

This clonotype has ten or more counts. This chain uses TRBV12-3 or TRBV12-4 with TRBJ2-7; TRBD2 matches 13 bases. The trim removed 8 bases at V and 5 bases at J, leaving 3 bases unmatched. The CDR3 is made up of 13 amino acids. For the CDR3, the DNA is TGTGCCAGCGACGGACTAGCGGGAGACGAGCAGTACTTC. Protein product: CASDGLAGDEQYF.